The present T cell receptor beta chain was sequenced within a study of blood T cell repertoires in COVID-19. Study-level information: The origin of the acute and convalescent COVID-19 samples was the United States, Italy and Spain.

The study recruited people aged about 18 to 89 years across approximately 23 US areas. Assignments of participants to cohorts depended upon their own reported clinical history. In the original analysis: Cell counts per sample came from amplifying reference gene primers. Clones were sequenced by immunoSEQ multiplex PCR, and TCRdb holds only the in-frame ones, with some missing. The DNA gave D and trimming, while V, J and clone size come from that table. The sample has about 360,000 clones; roughly 86% are singletons. CDR3 length equals 15 residues. Trimming cost V 4 bases and J 9 bases, with 19 bases left between them. The germline gives CDR1 SEHNR, CDR2 FQNEAQ (reference sequence).

This clonotype originated in a woman aged 35 to 49 with acute COVID-19. Source material: PBMCs or T cells enriched from blood (not recorded which). The chain carries TRBV7-9 and TRBJ1-5; tentative D call: TRBD1 (6 bases). CDR3 in DNA: TGTGCCAGCAGCTCCTCCCCGGGGAGGGGGGGGCCCCAGCATTTT. It specifies CASSSSPGRGGPQHF.